Sequencing of this T cell receptor (beta chain) was carried out in a study of T cells in tumors after PD-1 blockade. Generated by immunoSEQ multiplex PCR, the TCRdb table keeps only in-frame clones and is missing some. The sample contains 61,000 or so clones, about 80% of which appear only once. There are 14 residues in the CDR3. Germline trimming cut 4 bases from V and 4 bases from J; bases unmatched to any gene: 6. The germline gives CDR1 SGHDT, CDR2 YYEEEE. This clonotype was obtained from a human donor with basal cell carcinoma. Material: PBMCs, obtained before anti-PD-1 treatment. The chain recombines TRBV5-6 with TRBJ2-7, with TRBD1 identical over 9 bases. CDR3 amino acids: CASSPGTGRYEQYF. In nucleotides, the CDR3 is TGTGCCAGCAGCCCTGGGACAGGGAGGTACGAGCAGTACTTC. The complete variable domain, with remaining parts taken from reference TRBV5-6 and TRBJ2-7, reads DAGVTQSPTHLIKTRGQQVTLRCSPKSGHDTVSWYQQALGQGPQFIFQYYEEEERQRGNFPDRFSGHQFPNYSSELNVNALLLGDSALYLCASSPGTGRYEQYFGPGTRLTVT.